Following are 24 T cell receptor beta chains from one sample sequenced in a study of T-cell memory formation after mild COVID-19. TCRdb re-derived calls from the 5' RACE reads in MiXCR, one entry per CDR3 protein. Of around 400,000 distinct CDR3 sequences listed, less than 25% were seen once; the top ten hold around 8.1%. The specimen sequenced was PBMCs or a T cell subset sorted from them (not recorded which). The receptor source for this set is an adult woman who had mild COVID-19 (a few samples of this study predate the infection). Cell type and time point are not known.

The chain links TRBV12-3 or TRBV12-4 to TRBJ1-2, with a tentative D call TRBD1 (5 bases). V gave up 5 bases and J gave up 6 bases, with 10 bases separating them. The CDR3 length is 12 residues. Here the CDR3 DNA reads TGTGCCAGCAGTCCCGGGGGGAATGGCTACACCTTC. Amino acids: CASSPGGNGYTF.

This clonotype was counted between two and nine times. The chain combines TRBV29-1 with TRBJ2-3, with D unclear. Germline V CDR1 and CDR2: SQVTM, ANQGSEA. V dropped 2 bases and J dropped 4 bases, with 13 bases sitting between them. The CDR3 covers 14 residues. The CDR3 loop is CSVERPGGADTQYF. The CDR3 bases are TGCAGCGTTGAAAGGCCCGGTGGGGCAGATACGCAGTATTTT.

The V and J genes are TRBV2 and TRBJ1-5, with 9 bases lining up with TRBD1. Germline-derived CDR1 and CDR2 are SNHLY and FYNNEI. V lost 4 bases and J lost 2; bases outside the gene matches: 9. The CDR3 has 17 amino acids. The CDR3: CASSAGQGRSGNQPQHF. Here the CDR3 DNA reads TGTGCCAGCAGTGCCGGACAGGGGAGAAGCGGCAATCAGCCCCAGCATTTT.

This rearrangement joins TRBV7-3 to TRBJ2-1; TRBD2 matches 11 bases. Germline CDR1 and CDR2: SGHTA and FQGTGA. The length of the CDR3 is 16 residues. After removal of 3 bases from V and 4 bases from J, the junction contained 5 bases not matched to a gene. The CDR3 sequence is CASSFGLAGVYNEQFF. The CDR3 DNA is TGTGCCAGCAGCTTCGGACTAGCGGGTGTATACAATGAGCAGTTCTTC. The whole variable domain, filled in from reference TRBV7-3 and TRBJ2-1, reads GAGVSQTPSNKVTEKGKYVELRCDPISGHTALYWYRQSLGQGPEFLIYFQGTGAADDSGLPNDRFFAVRPEGSVSTLKIQRTERGDSAVYLCASSFGLAGVYNEQFFGPGTRLTVL.

V and J are TRBV7-6 and TRBJ2-7; D ambiguous. The V gene lost 5 bases and the J gene lost 0 bases, with 8 bases spanning the gap. This CDR3 comprises 13 residues. Germline V gene data show CDR1 as SGHVS and CDR2 as FNYEAQ. The CDR3 coding sequence is TGTGCCAGCAGCCCAGACACCTCCTACGAGCAGTACTTC. Residues: CASSPDTSYEQYF.

This clonotype was detected a few times. V is TRBV29-1 and J is TRBJ2-3; tentatively, D is TRBD1 or TRBD2 (5 bases each). V was cut by 7 bases and J by 1 base, with 12 bases left in between. The CDR3 sequence is 13 residues long. Germline CDR1 and CDR2: SQVTM and ANQGSEA. In DNA, the CDR3 is TGCAGCGGGATACTAGGGGGCACAGATACGCAGTATTTT. This encodes CSGILGGTDTQYF.

The V gene is TRBV7-9, the J gene TRBJ1-1; D remains unclear. The CDR3 extends over 15 amino acids. Between the trimmed V and J ends, which lost 5 bases and 4 bases, there was a span of 17 bases. Germline V CDR1 and CDR2: SEHNR, FQNEAQ (reference sequence). The DNA for the CDR3 is TGTGCCAGCAGCGGGGAGCAAGGATTGCCCACTGAAGCTTTCTTT. The encoded protein is CASSGEQGLPTEAFF.

The J gene is TRBJ2-7, the V gene TRBV12-3 or TRBV12-4, with a possible D match to TRBD1 (6 bases). Trimming took 6 bases from V and 0 from J, leaving 15 bases between them. The CDR3 extends over 15 amino acids. CDR3: CASRSKRGSSYEQYF. CDR3 in DNA: TGTGCCAGCAGGAGCAAAAGGGGGAGCTCCTACGAGCAGTACTTC.

This clonotype was counted a few times. The chain couples TRBV12-3 or TRBV12-4 to TRBJ2-2, with 8 nucleotides matching TRBD1. V lost 6 bases to trimming and J lost 3 bases; unmatched junction nucleotides: 9. This CDR3 contains 16 residues. The CDR3 bases are TGTGCCAGCAGCAATGACAGGGGTTGGGACACCGGGGAGCTGTTTTTT. This encodes CASSNDRGWDTGELFF.

This clonotype has a handful of counts. The chain carries TRBV5-1 and TRBJ1-2; 8 nucleotides match TRBD1. The CDR3 has 13 amino acids. Germline values: CDR1 SGHRS, CDR2 YFSETQ. Unmatched junction bases numbered 5, after V lost 4 bases and J lost 6 bases. The CDR3 region has the DNA TGCGCCAGCAGCCTCCCAGGGGGCGATGGCTACACCTTC. Translation: CASSLPGGDGYTF. Full variable domain (outside the CDR3, taken from reference TRBV5-1 and TRBJ1-2): KAGVTQTPRYLIKTRGQQVTLSCSPISGHRSVSWYQQTPGQGLQFLFEYFSETQRNKGNFPGRFSGRQFSNSRSEMNVSTLELGDSALYLCASSLPGGDGYTFGSGTRLTVV.

This clonotype has more than one count but fewer than ten. V usage is TRBV12-3 or TRBV12-4 and J usage is TRBJ2-3; the match to TRBD2 covers 11 bases. The CDR3 has 19 residues. J gave up 5 bases and V 2 bases, and 15 bases lay outside the gene matches. CDR3 nucleotide sequence: TGTGCCAGCAGTTTAAGGCGGGGGACTAGCGGTAGTCGGGGAGATACGCAGTATTTT. Residues: CASSLRRGTSGSRGDTQYF.

The chain joins TRBV4-1 to TRBJ2-1, with D possibly matching TRBD2 (6 bases). In germline, CDR1 is MGHRA, CDR2 YSYEKL. The V end was cut by 4 bases, the J end by 6 bases, with 13 bases between. This CDR3 spans 14 amino acids. The CDR3 reads CASSLAGTLNEQFF. The CDR3 nucleotides are TGCGCCAGCAGCCTTGCGGGGACCCTCAATGAGCAGTTCTTC.

The sample holds a few counts of this clonotype. In DNA, the CDR3 is TGTGCCAGCAGTCCCTCCAGCGGTATTAACACTGAAGCTTTCTTT. Amino acids: CASSPSSGINTEAFF. This chain links TRBV6-2 or TRBV6-3 with TRBJ1-1; D not resolved. V was cut by 5 bases and J by 2 bases, with 15 bases left in between. CDR1 is MNHEY and CDR2 is SVGEGT in the germline V gene. The CDR3 contains 15 residues.

The CDR3 loop reads CASSPGTSYEQFF. For the CDR3, the DNA is TGTGCCAGCAGCCCCGGGACCTCCTATGAGCAGTTCTTC. The chain employs TRBV7-9 and TRBJ2-1; D tentatively reads TRBD1 or TRBD2 (5 bases each). The V and J ends lost 5 bases and 8 bases respectively, with 13 bases between them. Germline V gene data show CDR1 as SEHNR and CDR2 as FQNEAQ (reference sequence). The length of the CDR3 is 13 residues.

This clonotype has only a few counts. DNA of the CDR3: TGCAGCGTCCTTAGCGGGAGATTGAACACCGGGGAGCTGTTTTTT. Its protein product is CSVLSGRLNTGELFF. V and J are TRBV29-1 and TRBJ2-2; TRBD2 aligns across 9 bases. The germline gives CDR1 SQVTM, CDR2 ANQGSEA. This CDR3 has 15 residues. The V segment lost 6 bases and the J segment 1 base; nucleotides outside the gene matches: 6.

This chain connects TRBV6-1 to TRBJ1-2; 11 positions agree with TRBD1. V lost 6 bases to trimming and J lost 8 bases; unmatched junction nucleotides: 17. CDR3 length: 17 amino acids. Germline-derived CDR1 and CDR2 are MNHNS and SASEGT. CDR3 nucleotides: TGTGCCAGCAGAAATACCGCCGGGACAGGGGGACCTACCGGCTACACCTTC. This translates into CASRNTAGTGGPTGYTF.

This clonotype was detected only a few times. The chain is built from TRBV15 and TRBJ2-3, with 10 positions matching TRBD2. Per the germline V gene, CDR1 is LNHNV and CDR2 is YYDKDF (reference sequence). V was clipped by 1 base and J by 7 bases; unmatched bases: 17. CDR3 length equals 19 residues. In nucleotides, the CDR3 is TGTGCCACCAGCAGAGGGGCAAGGACTAGCGGCTACTCCCGTCATACGCAGTATTTT. Its protein product is CATSRGARTSGYSRHTQYF. Full variable domain (missing parts from reference TRBV15 and TRBJ2-3): DAMVIQNPRYQVTQFGKPVTLSCSQTLNHNVMYWYQQKSSQAPKLLFHYYDKDFNNEADTPDNFQSRRPNTSFCFLDIRSPGLGDTAMYLCATSRGARTSGYSRHTQYFGPGTRLTVL.

In its sample, this clonotype was seen a few times. V is TRBV7-3 and J is TRBJ2-5; D could derive from TRBD1 or TRBD2 (6 bases each). The CDR3 is 16 amino acids. The germline V gene has CDR1 SGHTA and CDR2 FQGTGA. V lost 1 base to trimming and J lost 0 bases, with 12 bases between them. CDR3 in DNA: TGTGCCAGCAGCTTAAAGGGGGACTTCAACCAAGAGACCCAGTACTTC. Translated: CASSLKGDFNQETQYF.

The rearrangement uses TRBV12-5 and TRBJ1-2; D is uncertain. CDR1 and CDR2 (germline): LGHNT, FRNRAP. The CDR3 spans 13 residues. V lost 5 bases, J lost 4 bases, and 11 bases lay in between. The CDR3 loop reads CASGGRGGYGYTF. CDR3 sequence (DNA): TGTGCTAGTGGTGGCCGGGGAGGCTATGGCTACACCTTC. Complete variable domain (other parts from reference TRBV12-5 and TRBJ1-2): DARVTQTPRHKVTEMGQEVTMRCQPILGHNTVFWYRQTMMQGLELLAYFRNRAPLDDSGMPKDRFSAEMPDATLATLKIQPSEPRDSAVYFCASGGRGGYGYTFGSGTRLTVV.

V is TRBV7-9 and J is TRBJ1-6, with TRBD1 as a possible D gene (5 bases). Germline CDR1 reads SEHNR; CDR2 reads FQNEAQ (reference sequence). Trimming took off 6 bases at V and 10 bases at J, with 13 bases between the two ends. This CDR3 has 13 residues. The CDR3: CASSGSGRSPLHF. CDR3 bases: TGTGCCAGCAGTGGATCGGGGCGGTCACCCCTCCACTTT.

This clonotype was seen only a few times. The gene calls are TRBV4-3 and TRBJ2-7, with 11 bases aligning to TRBD2. The germline gives CDR1 LGHNA, CDR2 YSLEER. The CDR3 is made up of 15 amino acids. With V trimmed by 6 bases and J by 3 bases, 7 bases remained unmatched. The CDR3 is CASRPQLAGDYEQYF. CDR3 in DNA: TGCGCCAGCAGGCCTCAACTAGCGGGAGACTACGAGCAGTACTTC.

The genes are TRBV6-5 and TRBJ2-3; D is perhaps TRBD1 or TRBD2 (5 bases each). Trimming pared 4 bases from V and 2 bases from J, leaving 16 bases between. Germline V CDR1 and CDR2: MNHEY, SVGAGI. The CDR3 spans 16 residues. CDR3 bases: TGTGCCAGCAGTTCCCCGAACCGGGACGCCACAGATACGCAGTATTTT. Protein: CASSSPNRDATDTQYF.

The V gene is TRBV5-4, the J gene TRBJ2-1, with TRBD2 matching 10 bases. This CDR3 has 15 residues. Germline-derived CDR1 and CDR2 are SGHNT and YYREEE (reference sequence). V was clipped by 4 bases and J by 5 bases; unmatched bases: 6. CDR3 sequence (DNA): TGTGCCAGCAGCCAAAGCGGGAGGGGGAACAATGAGCAGTTCTTC. Its translation: CASSQSGRGNNEQFF.

This chain's CDR3 is CASSLGARDTQYF. CDR3 DNA sequence: TGTGCCAGCAGTTTGGGGGCAAGGGATACGCAGTATTTT. The chain recombines TRBV12-3 or TRBV12-4 with TRBJ2-3; D perhaps matches TRBD1 (6 bases). This CDR3 has 13 residues. V was clipped by 3 bases and J by 6 bases, with 10 bases between them.